This entry is about one TCR beta chain. Its specificity is unknown. TCRdb keeps only in-frame clones here, not all; method: immunoSEQ multiplex PCR. Of about 93,000 clones in the sample, 75% to 90% were seen once. CDR1 and CDR2 (germline): SGHNT, YYREEE (reference sequence). The V segment lost 3 bases and the J segment 1 base; nucleotides outside the gene matches: 1. CDR3 length: 13 residues. The sample comes from a study of T cell responses to AZD1222 COVID-19 vaccine. Findings and caveats of the study: Targets within unmutated variant regions were reportedly found for nearly half of spike-specific TCRs.

The source is an adult who received the AZD1222 COVID-19 vaccine. Source: peripheral blood, taken 28 days after the second AZD1222 dose. J is TRBJ2-7 and V is TRBV5-4, with TRBD1 matching 7 bases. The CDR3: CASSWDRSYEQYF. The CDR3 DNA is TGTGCCAGCAGCTGGGACAGATCCTACGAGCAGTACTTC.